These T cell receptor beta chains were read from a single sample in a study of blood T cell repertoires in COVID-19. TCRdb's copy holds only in-frame clones and misses some; the assay was immunoSEQ multiplex PCR. The sample contains about 120,000 clones, 87% of which appear only once. Material for sequencing was peripheral blood. These receptors originate from a woman between 50 and 59 years old with acute or convalescent COVID-19. Both conserved end residues are part of each CDR3. Fields, in order: clone size, V gene, D gene, J gene, CDR3 DNA, CDR3 protein. D genes are given only for firm matches. Rows give clone size only sometimes, using once, few, many, or a class for an expanded clone.

clone_size: once
v_call: TRBV30
d_call: TRBD2
j_call: TRBJ2-5
cdr3_nt: TGTGCCTGGAGTAGCGGGAGTACCGGGGAGACCCAGTACTTC
cdr3_aa: CAWSSGSTGETQYF

clone_size: NA
v_call: TRBV9
d_call: NA
j_call: TRBJ1-2
cdr3_nt: TGTGCCAGCAGCGTAGCTCCAGGGTTTGATGGCTACACCTTC
cdr3_aa: CASSVAPGFDGYTF

clone_size: NA
v_call: TRBV3-1/TRBV3-2
d_call: NA
j_call: TRBJ2-3
cdr3_nt: TGTGCCAGCAGCCAAGCCGGTCACAGCGGCGAGGGCACAGATACGCAGTATTTT
cdr3_aa: CASSQAGHSGEGTDTQYF

clone_size: NA
v_call: TRBV5-1
d_call: NA
j_call: TRBJ2-7
cdr3_nt: TGCGCCAGCAGCTTGGGATTTGGGGAAGGGGACGAGCAGTACTTC
cdr3_aa: CASSLGFGEGDEQYF

clone_size: NA
v_call: TRBV7-9
d_call: TRBD2
j_call: TRBJ2-3
cdr3_nt: TGTGCCAGCAGCTTATTCCTAGCGGCGGGCATAGATACGCAGTATTTT
cdr3_aa: CASSLFLAAGIDTQYF

clone_size: NA
v_call: TRBV27
d_call: TRBD2
j_call: TRBJ2-1
cdr3_nt: TGTGCCAGCAGTCACCTGTCGCTAGCGGGAGGAGTCGATGAGCAGTTCTTC
cdr3_aa: CASSHLSLAGGVDEQFF

clone_size: NA
v_call: TRBV24-1
d_call: TRBD2
j_call: TRBJ2-1
cdr3_nt: TGTGCCACCAGTGATCCCGGGACTAGCGGGAAGGATGAGCAGTTCTTC
cdr3_aa: CATSDPGTSGKDEQFF

clone_size: NA
v_call: TRBV30
d_call: NA
j_call: TRBJ1-2
cdr3_nt: TGTGCCTGGCTGGCAGGGAGGTATGGCTACACCTTC
cdr3_aa: CAWLAGRYGYTF

clone_size: NA
v_call: TRBV2
d_call: NA
j_call: TRBJ1-6
cdr3_nt: TGTGCCAGCAGTGAAGCAGTCGGTTCACCCCTCCACTTT
cdr3_aa: CASSEAVGSPLHF

clone_size: NA
v_call: TRBV30
d_call: TRBD2
j_call: TRBJ2-2
cdr3_nt: TGTGCCTGGAGTGGACCTAGCGGGGGGCCGCTGGGGGAGCTGTTTTTT
cdr3_aa: CAWSGPSGGPLGELFF

clone_size: NA
v_call: TRBV18
d_call: TRBD1
j_call: TRBJ1-6
cdr3_nt: TGTGCCAGCTCACCATGGGACAGCCTCAATTCACCCCTCCACTTT
cdr3_aa: CASSPWDSLNSPLHF

clone_size: NA
v_call: TRBV19
d_call: TRBD1
j_call: TRBJ1-5
cdr3_nt: TGTGCCAGTAGTATAACAGGGGATAATCAGCCCCAGCATTTT
cdr3_aa: CASSITGDNQPQHF

clone_size: NA
v_call: TRBV27
d_call: TRBD1
j_call: TRBJ1-2
cdr3_nt: TGTGCCAGCAGTTTATCAACGACAGGGGACTATGGCTACACCTTC
cdr3_aa: CASSLSTTGDYGYTF

clone_size: NA
v_call: TRBV9
d_call: NA
j_call: TRBJ1-1
cdr3_nt: TGTGCCAGCAGCGTAAGGTCCGGGACTGAAGCTTTCTTT
cdr3_aa: CASSVRSGTEAFF

clone_size: once
v_call: TRBV9
d_call: NA
j_call: TRBJ1-5
cdr3_nt: TGTGCCAGCAGCGCGGAAGGGCAGGGCAGTCAGCCCCAGCATTTT
cdr3_aa: CASSAEGQGSQPQHF

clone_size: NA
v_call: TRBV5-1
d_call: NA
j_call: TRBJ1-2
cdr3_nt: TGCGCCAGCAGCTCGGACATCTATGGCTACACCTTC
cdr3_aa: CASSSDIYGYTF

clone_size: once
v_call: TRBV15
d_call: NA
j_call: TRBJ2-7
cdr3_nt: TGTGCCACCAGCCCCGACCTAGTCTCCTCCTCCTACGAGCAGTACTTC
cdr3_aa: CATSPDLVSSSYEQYF

clone_size: once
v_call: TRBV7-2
d_call: TRBD1
j_call: TRBJ1-6
cdr3_nt: TGTGCCAGCACCGAGGGGGCAAATTCACCCCTCCACTTT
cdr3_aa: CASTEGANSPLHF

clone_size: NA
v_call: TRBV5-6
d_call: NA
j_call: TRBJ2-1
cdr3_nt: TGTGCCAGCAGCTTTTACGGGAACAATGTTGGGCAGTTCTTC
cdr3_aa: CASSFYGNNVGQFF

clone_size: NA
v_call: TRBV7-2
d_call: TRBD2
j_call: TRBJ2-7
cdr3_nt: TGTGCCAGCAGCTTAGTAGCGGGACTTGGGGTATTGGGGCATCTCGAGCAGTACTTC
cdr3_aa: CASSLVAGLGVLGHLEQYF

clone_size: once
v_call: TRBV6-5
d_call: NA
j_call: TRBJ2-5
cdr3_nt: TGTGCCAGCAGTTACTCTTGGAGGAAGACCCAGTACTTC
cdr3_aa: CASSYSWRKTQYF

clone_size: NA
v_call: TRBV2
d_call: TRBD2
j_call: TRBJ2-3
cdr3_nt: TGTGCCAGCACGGGAGGGGCCCAAACGAGTGGAGATACGCAGTATTTT
cdr3_aa: CASTGGAQTSGDTQYF

clone_size: NA
v_call: TRBV18
d_call: TRBD1
j_call: TRBJ1-5
cdr3_nt: TGTGCCAGCTCACCGGGACAGGGAGATCAGCCCCAGCATTTT
cdr3_aa: CASSPGQGDQPQHF

clone_size: few
v_call: TRBV7-9
d_call: NA
j_call: TRBJ1-2
cdr3_nt: TGTGCCAGCAGCCGGACTGGTACCTATGGCTACACCTTC
cdr3_aa: CASSRTGTYGYTF

clone_size: few
v_call: TRBV4-1
d_call: NA
j_call: TRBJ2-4
cdr3_nt: TGCGCCAGCAGCCAACCTCTCTTGGGGAGCGGACGCGGCAAAAACATTCAGTACTTC
cdr3_aa: CASSQPLLGSGRGKNIQYF

clone_size: NA
v_call: TRBV4-3
d_call: TRBD1
j_call: TRBJ2-7
cdr3_nt: TGCGCCAGCAGCCATGCGAAAACAGGGGGCACCCTCTCCTACGAGCAGTACTTC
cdr3_aa: CASSHAKTGGTLSYEQYF

clone_size: NA
v_call: TRBV2
d_call: TRBD1
j_call: TRBJ1-5
cdr3_nt: TGTGCCAGCTGGGGACAGGGTAATCAGCCCCAGCATTTT
cdr3_aa: CASWGQGNQPQHF